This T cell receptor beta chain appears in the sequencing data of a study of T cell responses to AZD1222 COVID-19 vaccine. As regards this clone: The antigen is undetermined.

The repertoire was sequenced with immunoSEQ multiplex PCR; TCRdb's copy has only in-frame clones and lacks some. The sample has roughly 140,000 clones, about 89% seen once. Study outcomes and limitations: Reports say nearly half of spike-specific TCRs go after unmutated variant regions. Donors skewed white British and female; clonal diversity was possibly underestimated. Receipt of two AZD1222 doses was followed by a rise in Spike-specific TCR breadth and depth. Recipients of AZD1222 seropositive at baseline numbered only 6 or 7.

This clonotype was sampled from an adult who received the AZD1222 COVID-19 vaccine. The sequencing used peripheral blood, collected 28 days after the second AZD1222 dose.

CDR3 in amino acids: CASKLSGRGYEQYF. The CDR3 DNA is TGTGCCAGCAAGTTAAGCGGCAGGGGATACGAGCAGTACTTC. The chain combines TRBV6-6 with TRBJ2-7, with TRBD1 as a possible D gene (6 bases). V was shortened by 7 bases and J by 4 bases, with 17 bases between the two germline ends. Germline V gene data show CDR1 as MNHNY and CDR2 as SVGAGI (reference sequence). This CDR3 contains 14 residues.